The 14 T cell receptor beta chains below all came from one sample that was sequenced in a study of long-term antiretroviral therapy in people with HIV. This was the immunoSEQ v3.0 assay at survey level. Produced via immunoSEQ multiplex PCR; TCRdb's table is partial and in-frame only. Here the sample spans roughly 31,000 clones, more than 85% being singletons. The input for sequencing was unsorted PBMCs, taken approximately 5 years before starting antiretroviral therapy. The receptors were sampled from a man aged 50 to 60 with HIV.

The rearrangement joins TRBV7-2 to TRBJ2-3; D uncertain. This CDR3 has 15 residues. In germline, CDR1 is SGHTA, CDR2 FQGNSA. The V end lost 4 bases, the J end lost 3 bases, and 14 bases lay between the germline ends. The CDR3: CASSSPTGWTDTQYF. The CDR3 region has the DNA TGTGCCAGCAGCTCACCCACGGGCTGGACAGATACGCAGTATTTT.

The chain combines TRBV6-5 with TRBJ1-5, with D tentatively TRBD1 (5 bases). There are 14 residues in the CDR3. Trimming stripped 2 bases from V and 6 bases from J, with 11 bases between. In germline, CDR1 is MNHEY, CDR2 SVGAGI. The CDR3: CASSYKWGGQPQHF. For the CDR3, the DNA is TGTGCCAGCAGTTACAAGTGGGGCGGTCAGCCCCAGCATTTT.

The CDR3 is CASSLKFFRPGQNTGELFF. The CDR3 bases are TGTGCCAGCAGCTTAAAATTTTTTCGCCCGGGACAGAATACCGGGGAGCTGTTTTTT. V usage is TRBV11-2 and J usage is TRBJ2-2, with 7 positions matching TRBD1. Germline lookup yields CDR1 SGHAT and CDR2 FQNNGV. The CDR3 is 19 residues long. V shed 2 bases and J 5 bases; nucleotides not matched to a gene: 17.

The chain couples TRBV11-2 to TRBJ2-7; 8 nucleotides agree with TRBD2. J was trimmed by 6 bases and V by 6 bases; bases with no gene match: 7. The CDR3 spans 13 residues. The V gene's germline CDR1 is SGHAT and CDR2 FQNNGV. As DNA, the CDR3 is TGTGCCAGCAGGGTGGCGGGAGGAGGCGAGCAGTACTTC. It encodes CASRVAGGGEQYF.

This clone has just one count. The chain joins TRBV7-9 to TRBJ1-2, with 10 bases matching TRBD1. There are 18 residues in the CDR3. Germline V lookup: CDR1 SEHNR, CDR2 FQNEAQ (reference sequence). V lost 5 bases and J lost 6; bases outside the gene matches: 18. CDR3 nucleotides: TGTGCCAGCAGCCAACCCAAGACAGGGGGCAGACTTTGGGATGGCTACACCTTC. This gives the protein CASSQPKTGGRLWDGYTF. Complete variable domain (other parts from reference TRBV7-9 and TRBJ1-2): DTGVSQNPRHKITKRGQNVTFRCDPISEHNRLYWYRQTLGQGPEFLTYFQNEAQLEKSRLLSDRFSAERPKGSFSTLEIQRTEQGDSAMYLCASSQPKTGGRLWDGYTFGSGTRLTVV.

This chain links TRBV21-1 with TRBJ1-2; TRBD1 is the table's D call and was not checked against the DNA. TRBV21-1 has pseudogene status. CDR3 length: 17 amino acids. CDR3 region: CASSKQRDRGPNYGYTF. As DNA, the CDR3 is TGTGCCAGCAGCAAACAGAGGGACAGGGGTCCCAACTATGGCTACACCTTC.

The chain recombines TRBV5-1 with TRBJ2-7; weak D call: TRBD1 (5 bases). Germline CDR1 reads SGHRS; CDR2 reads YFSETQ. V gave up 0 bases and J gave up 3 bases, with 10 bases separating them. The CDR3 length is 14 residues. CDR3 sequence (DNA): TGCGCCAGCAGCTTGGTTGGGGCGCGCTACGAGCAGTACTTC. Its protein product is CASSLVGARYEQYF.

The CDR3 is CASSSGRSDTQYF. DNA for the CDR3: TGTGCCAGCAGCTCCGGAAGGTCAGATACGCAGTATTTT. J is TRBJ2-3 and V is TRBV7-3, with D hard to call. The germline V gene has CDR1 SGHTA and CDR2 FQGTGA. With 4 bases removed from V and 4 bases from J, the gap between germline ends came to 9 bases. The CDR3 extends over 13 amino acids. Full variable domain (outside the CDR3, taken from reference TRBV7-3 and TRBJ2-3): GAGVSQTPSNKVTEKGKYVELRCDPISGHTALYWYRQSLGQGPEFLIYFQGTGAADDSGLPNDRFFAVRPEGSVSTLKIQRTERGDSAVYLCASSSGRSDTQYFGPGTRLTVL.

This clone is labeled as medium-sized. This CDR3 is CSVRQGASEQYF. CDR3 in DNA: TGCAGCGTGAGACAGGGGGCTAGCGAGCAGTACTTC. This chain joins TRBV29-1 and TRBJ2-7; TRBD1 matches at 10 bases. Germline lookup yields CDR1 SQVTM and CDR2 ANQGSEA. The J segment lost 6 bases and the V segment lost 6 bases, leaving 5 bases of the junction unmatched. The CDR3 extends over 12 amino acids.

This chain connects TRBV11-3 to TRBJ2-2; no definite D call. Trimming removed 4 bases at V and 6 bases at J, with 3 bases between. The CDR3 is made up of 11 amino acids. The germline V gene encodes CDR1 SGHNT and CDR2 YENEEA. The CDR3 region is CASSSSGELFF. CDR3 bases: TGTGCCAGCAGCTCCTCCGGGGAGCTGTTTTTT.

The chain recombines TRBV19 with TRBJ2-3; 13 bases line up with TRBD2. Germline-derived CDR1 and CDR2 are LNHDA and SQIVND (reference sequence). This CDR3 comprises 19 residues. V lost 5 bases to trimming and J lost 0 bases; unmatched junction nucleotides: 11. DNA for the CDR3: TGTGCCAGTAGTTCTCCGGGACTAGCGGGATCAACTAGCACAGATACGCAGTATTTT. This codes for CASSSPGLAGSTSTDTQYF.

The chain recombines TRBV7-3 with TRBJ2-2; D is possibly TRBD2 (5 bases). There are 14 residues in the CDR3. Trimming took 5 bases from V and 6 from J, leaving 13 bases between them. Looked up from germline, CDR1 is SGHTA and CDR2 is FQGTGA. The CDR3, as DNA: TGTGCCAGCAGCGCGGGCGCGAAGGCCGGGGAGCTGTTTTTT. Translation: CASSAGAKAGELFF.

The V gene is TRBV27, the J gene TRBJ2-3; D gene uncertain. The germline V gene has CDR1 MNHEY and CDR2 SMNVEV (reference sequence). V shed 8 bases and J shed 2 bases, with 14 bases lying between them. The CDR3 covers 14 residues. The CDR3, as DNA: TGTGCCAGCGGCCCGGACGGATCCACAGATACGCAGTATTTT. Its translation is CASGPDGSTDTQYF.

The V gene is TRBV10-1, the J gene TRBJ2-7; no firm D call. Germline V gene lookup returns CDR1 WNHNN and CDR2 SYGVQD (reference sequence). V was clipped by 5 bases and J by 5 bases, with 13 bases between them. The CDR3 totals 13 residues. Written as DNA, the CDR3 is TGCGCCAGCAGTCCCTCCCTGTACGACGAGCAGTACTTC. Residues: CASSPSLYDEQYF.